A selection of T cell receptor beta chains follows, all from one sample in a study of blood T cell repertoires in COVID-19. Clones were sequenced by immunoSEQ multiplex PCR, and TCRdb holds only the in-frame ones, with some missing. The table lists a few hundred thousand clones, 87% of them singletons, with under 4% in the top ten. Sequenced sample: peripheral blood. The receptors come from a man aged 18-30 years with active or convalescent COVID-19. Both conserved end residues are part of each CDR3. Each record gives: D gene, V gene, J gene, CDR3 protein, CDR3 DNA. The D gene is left open where the match is weak.

d_call: -; v_call: TRBV7-2; j_call: TRBJ2-3; cdr3_aa: CASSSPVTFSGTDTQYF; cdr3_nt: TGTGCCAGCAGCTCCCCAGTAACCTTTAGCGGCACAGATACGCAGTATTTT
d_call: TRBD2; v_call: TRBV10-2; j_call: TRBJ2-1; cdr3_aa: CASSGGRTSGYNEQFF; cdr3_nt: TGCGCCAGCAGTGGTGGACGGACTAGCGGCTACAATGAGCAGTTCTTC
d_call: TRBD2; v_call: TRBV7-8; j_call: TRBJ2-2; cdr3_aa: CASSLAGLAGGPTVITTGELFF; cdr3_nt: TGTGCCAGCAGCTTAGCTGGGCTAGCGGGAGGGCCGACGGTGATAACCACCGGGGAGCTGTTTTTT
d_call: TRBD1; v_call: TRBV28; j_call: TRBJ1-1; cdr3_aa: CASSLNRGRVTEAFF; cdr3_nt: TGTGCCAGCAGTTTGAACAGGGGTCGGGTAACTGAAGCTTTCTTT
d_call: -; v_call: TRBV5-5; j_call: TRBJ1-2; cdr3_aa: CASSLETANYGYTF; cdr3_nt: TGTGCCAGCAGCTTGGAGACAGCTAACTATGGCTACACCTTC
d_call: -; v_call: TRBV9; j_call: TRBJ2-2; cdr3_aa: CASSVAGQSSLPNTGELFF; cdr3_nt: TGTGCCAGCAGCGTAGCCGGACAGTCAAGCCTACCGAACACCGGGGAGCTGTTTTTT
d_call: -; v_call: TRBV7-2; j_call: TRBJ2-6; cdr3_aa: CASSQKTETNVLTF; cdr3_nt: TGTGCCAGCAGCCAAAAGACAGAGACCAACGTCCTGACTTTC
d_call: -; v_call: TRBV7-2; j_call: TRBJ1-2; cdr3_aa: CASSPTRQSPRGYTF; cdr3_nt: TGTGCCAGCAGCCCTACGAGACAGTCTCCTCGGGGCTACACCTTC
d_call: TRBD1; v_call: TRBV2; j_call: TRBJ1-5; cdr3_aa: CASSQDRVGQPQHF; cdr3_nt: TGTGCCAGCAGTCAGGACAGGGTAGGCCAGCCCCAGCATTTT
d_call: TRBD2; v_call: TRBV2; j_call: TRBJ2-3; cdr3_aa: CASSRTERTSGTTDTQYF; cdr3_nt: TGTGCCAGCAGTCGAACCGAGAGGACTAGCGGGACCACAGATACGCAGTATTTT
d_call: TRBD1; v_call: TRBV7-2; j_call: TRBJ2-7; cdr3_aa: CASSLTGTGDEQYF; cdr3_nt: TGTGCCAGCAGCTTGACAGGGACCGGAGACGAGCAGTACTTC